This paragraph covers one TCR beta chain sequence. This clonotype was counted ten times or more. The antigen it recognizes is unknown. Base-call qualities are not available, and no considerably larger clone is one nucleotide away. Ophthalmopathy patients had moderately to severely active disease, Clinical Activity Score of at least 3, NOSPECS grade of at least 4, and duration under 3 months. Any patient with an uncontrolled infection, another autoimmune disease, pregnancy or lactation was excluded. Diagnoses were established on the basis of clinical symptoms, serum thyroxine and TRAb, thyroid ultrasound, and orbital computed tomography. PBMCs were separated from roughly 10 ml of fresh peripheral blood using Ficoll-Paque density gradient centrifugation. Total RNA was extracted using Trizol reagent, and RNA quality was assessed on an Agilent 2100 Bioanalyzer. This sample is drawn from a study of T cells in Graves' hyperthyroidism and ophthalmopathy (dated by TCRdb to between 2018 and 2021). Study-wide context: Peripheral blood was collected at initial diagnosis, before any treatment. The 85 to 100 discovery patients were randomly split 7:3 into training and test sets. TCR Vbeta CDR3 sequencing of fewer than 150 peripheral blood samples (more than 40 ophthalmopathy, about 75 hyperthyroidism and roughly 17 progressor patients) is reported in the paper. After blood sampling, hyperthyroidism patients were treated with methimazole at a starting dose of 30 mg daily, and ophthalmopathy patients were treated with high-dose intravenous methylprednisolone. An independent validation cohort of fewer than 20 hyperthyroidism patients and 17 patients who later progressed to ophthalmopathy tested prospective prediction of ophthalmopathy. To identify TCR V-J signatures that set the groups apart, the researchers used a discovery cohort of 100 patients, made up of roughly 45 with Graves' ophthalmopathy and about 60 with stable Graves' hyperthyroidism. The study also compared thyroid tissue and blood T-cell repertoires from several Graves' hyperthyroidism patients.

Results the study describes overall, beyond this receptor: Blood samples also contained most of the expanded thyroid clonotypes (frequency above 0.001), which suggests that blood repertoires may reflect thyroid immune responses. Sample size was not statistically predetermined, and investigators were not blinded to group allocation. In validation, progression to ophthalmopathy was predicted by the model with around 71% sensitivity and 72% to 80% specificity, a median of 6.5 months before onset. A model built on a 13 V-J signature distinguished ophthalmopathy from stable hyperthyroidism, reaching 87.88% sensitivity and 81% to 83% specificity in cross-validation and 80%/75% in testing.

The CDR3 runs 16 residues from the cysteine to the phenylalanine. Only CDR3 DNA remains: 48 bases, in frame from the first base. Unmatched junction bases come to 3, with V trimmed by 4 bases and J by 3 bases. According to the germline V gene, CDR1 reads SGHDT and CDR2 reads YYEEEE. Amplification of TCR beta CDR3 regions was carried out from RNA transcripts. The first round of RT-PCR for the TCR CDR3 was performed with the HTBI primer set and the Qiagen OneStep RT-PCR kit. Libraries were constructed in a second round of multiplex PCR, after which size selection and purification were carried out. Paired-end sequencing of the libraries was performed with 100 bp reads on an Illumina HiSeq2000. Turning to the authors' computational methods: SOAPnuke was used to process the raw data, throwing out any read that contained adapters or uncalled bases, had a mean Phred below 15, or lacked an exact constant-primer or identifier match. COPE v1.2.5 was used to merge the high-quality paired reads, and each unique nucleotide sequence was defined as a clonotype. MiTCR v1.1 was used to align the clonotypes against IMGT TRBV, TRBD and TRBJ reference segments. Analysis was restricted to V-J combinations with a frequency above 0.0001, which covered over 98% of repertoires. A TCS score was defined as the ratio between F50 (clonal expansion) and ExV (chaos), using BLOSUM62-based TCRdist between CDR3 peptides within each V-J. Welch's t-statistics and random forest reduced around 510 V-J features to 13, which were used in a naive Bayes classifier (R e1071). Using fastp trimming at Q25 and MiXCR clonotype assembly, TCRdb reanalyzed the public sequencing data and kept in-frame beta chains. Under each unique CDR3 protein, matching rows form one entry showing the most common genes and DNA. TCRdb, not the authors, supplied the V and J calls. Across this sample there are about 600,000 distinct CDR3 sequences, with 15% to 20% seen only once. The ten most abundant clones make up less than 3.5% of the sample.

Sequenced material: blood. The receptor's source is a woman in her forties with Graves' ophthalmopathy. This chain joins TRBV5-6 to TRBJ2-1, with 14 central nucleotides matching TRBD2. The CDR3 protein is CASSRLAGGIYNEQFF. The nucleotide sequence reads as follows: TGTGCCAGCAGCCGACTAGCGGGGGGGATCTACAATGAGCAGTTCTTC.